Included here is one T cell receptor beta chain sequence, with context. In the authors' methods: It was from reference gene primer amplification that nucleated cell counts were estimated. The assay was immunoSEQ multiplex PCR, and TCRdb's table has in-frame clones only and misses some. The V and J calls and clone size were taken over from that table, and D and trimming were inferred from the DNA. The sample yields about 160,000 clones, about 90% seen once. The data belong to a study of blood T cell repertoires in COVID-19. CDR1 and CDR2 (germline): LNHDA, SQIVND (reference sequence). The CDR3 spans 15 residues. The J segment lost 5 bases and the V segment lost 4 bases, leaving 6 bases of the junction unmatched. Cohort 3 donors were reported recovered after two negative PCRs, clearance, or symptom resolution.

The clonotype comes from a woman aged 50 to 60 who had recovered from COVID-19. The sequencing input was PBMCs or T cells enriched from blood (not recorded which). The chain couples TRBV19 to TRBJ1-4; 8 bases are shared with TRBD1. The CDR3 is CASSRQGYQNEKLFF. CDR3 sequence (DNA): TGTGCCAGTAGTAGACAGGGGTACCAAAATGAAAAACTGTTTTTT.